The rows below give T cell receptor beta chains drawn from one sample of a study of cytomegalovirus exposure and HLA in healthy donors. Profiling relied on immunoSEQ multiplex PCR, and the TCRdb table lists in-frame clones only, not all of them. The repertoire holds about 180,000 clones, with about four fifths as singletons. Material: PBMCs. These receptors were collected from a male donor in good health and CMV-seronegative. The conserved cysteine and the conserved F or W are not part of the CDR3 here.

len	v_gene	j_gene	CDR3aa
14	TRBV7-9	TRBJ1-3	ASSLIQAYSGNTIY
15	TRBV21-1	TRBJ2-1	ASSKIPAGVTYNEQF
12	TRBV7-3	TRBJ1-1	ASSSAGGDTEAF
13	TRBV2	TRBJ1-6	ASSEADTDNSPLH
10	TRBV7-9	TRBJ1-5	ASSLGVGPQH
14	TRBV27	TRBJ1-5	ASSLSVGTGVQPQH
10	TRBV25-1	TRBJ2-5	ASSGQGATQY
13	TRBV5-1	TRBJ1-5	ASSAEGYGNQPQH
12	TRBV15	TRBJ2-7	ATSSRRGLGEQY
9	TRBV19	TRBJ2-1	ASGLAGAEF
14	TRBV29-1	TRBJ2-7	SAQGTSGGSSYEQY
12	TRBV4-2	TRBJ2-5	ASSQGQSQETQY